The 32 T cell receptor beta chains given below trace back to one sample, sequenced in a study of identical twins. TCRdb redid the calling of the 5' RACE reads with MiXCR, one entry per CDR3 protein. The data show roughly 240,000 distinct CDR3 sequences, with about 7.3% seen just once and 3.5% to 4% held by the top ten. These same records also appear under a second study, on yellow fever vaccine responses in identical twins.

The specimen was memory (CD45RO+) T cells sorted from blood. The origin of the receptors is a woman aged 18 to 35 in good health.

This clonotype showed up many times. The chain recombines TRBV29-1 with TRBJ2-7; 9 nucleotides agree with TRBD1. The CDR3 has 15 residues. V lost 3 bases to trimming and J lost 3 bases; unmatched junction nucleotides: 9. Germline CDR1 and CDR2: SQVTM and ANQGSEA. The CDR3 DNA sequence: TGCAGCGTTGATCAGGGACAGGGAGTTGGCTACGAGCAGTACTTC. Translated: CSVDQGQGVGYEQYF.

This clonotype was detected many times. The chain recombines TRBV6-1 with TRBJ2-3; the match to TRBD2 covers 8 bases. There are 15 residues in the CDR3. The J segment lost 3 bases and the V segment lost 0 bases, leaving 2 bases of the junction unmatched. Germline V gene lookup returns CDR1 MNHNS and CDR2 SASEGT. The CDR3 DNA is TGTGCCAGCAGTGAAGCTAGCGGGGCAACAGATACGCAGTATTTT. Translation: CASSEASGATDTQYF.

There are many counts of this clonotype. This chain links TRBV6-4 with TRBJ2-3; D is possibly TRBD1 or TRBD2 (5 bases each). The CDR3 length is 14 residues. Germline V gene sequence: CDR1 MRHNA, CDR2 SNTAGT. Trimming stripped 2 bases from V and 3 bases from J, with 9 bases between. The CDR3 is CASSDTGGTDTQYF. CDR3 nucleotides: TGTGCCAGCAGTGACACAGGCGGGACAGATACGCAGTATTTT.

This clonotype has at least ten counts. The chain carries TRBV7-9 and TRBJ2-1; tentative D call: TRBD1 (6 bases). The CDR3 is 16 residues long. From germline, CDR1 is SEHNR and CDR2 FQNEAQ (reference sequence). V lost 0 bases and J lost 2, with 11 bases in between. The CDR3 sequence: CASSLASQGTYNEQFF. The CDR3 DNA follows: TGTGCCAGCAGCTTAGCGTCGCAGGGGACCTACAATGAGCAGTTCTTC.

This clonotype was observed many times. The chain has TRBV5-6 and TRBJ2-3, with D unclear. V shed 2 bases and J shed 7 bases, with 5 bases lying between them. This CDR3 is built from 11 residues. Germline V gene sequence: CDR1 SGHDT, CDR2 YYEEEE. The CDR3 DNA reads TGTGCCAGCAGCTTTACCAATACGCAGTATTTT. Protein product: CASSFTNTQYF.

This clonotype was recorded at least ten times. In DNA, the CDR3 is TGCGCCAGCAGCCAAGGGGGGCAGACTGAAGCTTTCTTT. Translating gives CASSQGGQTEAFF. V and J are TRBV4-1 and TRBJ1-1; the D gene is possibly TRBD1 (6 bases). Germline loops: CDR1 MGHRA, CDR2 YSYEKL. Trimming shortened V by 1 base and J by 5 bases, and 8 bases separated the two germline ends. The CDR3 spans 13 residues.

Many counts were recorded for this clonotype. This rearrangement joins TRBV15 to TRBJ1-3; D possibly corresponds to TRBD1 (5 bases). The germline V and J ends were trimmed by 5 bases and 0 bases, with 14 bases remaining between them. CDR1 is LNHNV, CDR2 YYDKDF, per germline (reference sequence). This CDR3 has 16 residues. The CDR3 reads CATSGSDTRSGNTIYF. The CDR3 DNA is TGTGCCACCAGCGGTTCGGACACCCGCTCTGGAAACACCATATATTTT. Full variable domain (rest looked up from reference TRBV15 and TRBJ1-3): DAMVIQNPRYQVTQFGKPVTLSCSQTLNHNVMYWYQQKSSQAPKLLFHYYDKDFNNEADTPDNFQSRRPNTSFCFLDIRSPGLGDTAMYLCATSGSDTRSGNTIYFGEGSWLTVV.

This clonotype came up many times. Here the CDR3 reads CASRSATDTDTQYF. The CDR3 region has the DNA TGCGCCAGCAGATCGGCGACTGACACAGATACGCAGTATTTT. The V call is TRBV5-1, the J call TRBJ2-3; D remains ambiguous. From germline, CDR1 is SGHRS and CDR2 YFSETQ. The ends were cut back, 5 bases at V and 2 bases at J, with 12 bases in the middle. This CDR3 is 14 amino acids long.

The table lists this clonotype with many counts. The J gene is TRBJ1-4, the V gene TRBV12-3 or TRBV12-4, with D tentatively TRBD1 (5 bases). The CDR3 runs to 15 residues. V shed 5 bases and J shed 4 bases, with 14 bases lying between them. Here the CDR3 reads CASSAGGGSNEKLFF. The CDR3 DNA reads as TGTGCCAGCAGTGCCGGGGGAGGGAGTAATGAAAAACTGTTTTTT.

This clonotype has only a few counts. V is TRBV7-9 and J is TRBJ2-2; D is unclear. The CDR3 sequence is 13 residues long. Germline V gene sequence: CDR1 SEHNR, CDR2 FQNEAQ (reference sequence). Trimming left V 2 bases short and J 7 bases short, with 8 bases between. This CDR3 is CASSLTVVGELFF. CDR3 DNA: TGTGCCAGCAGCTTAACAGTGGTCGGGGAGCTGTTTTTT.

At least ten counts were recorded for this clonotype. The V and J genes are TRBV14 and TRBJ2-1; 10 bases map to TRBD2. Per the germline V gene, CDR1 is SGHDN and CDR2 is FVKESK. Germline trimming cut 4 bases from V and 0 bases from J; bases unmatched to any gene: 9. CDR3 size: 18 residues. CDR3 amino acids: CASSPRTASGSSYNEQFF. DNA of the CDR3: TGTGCCAGCAGCCCCCGAACAGCTAGCGGGAGCTCCTACAATGAGCAGTTCTTC.

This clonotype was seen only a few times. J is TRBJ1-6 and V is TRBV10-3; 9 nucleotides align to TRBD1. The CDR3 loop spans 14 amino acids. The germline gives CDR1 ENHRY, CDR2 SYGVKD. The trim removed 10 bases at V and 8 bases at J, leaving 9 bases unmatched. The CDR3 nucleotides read TGTGCCACAAATACGGGACAGGGTGATTCACCCCTCCACTTT. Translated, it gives CATNTGQGDSPLHF.

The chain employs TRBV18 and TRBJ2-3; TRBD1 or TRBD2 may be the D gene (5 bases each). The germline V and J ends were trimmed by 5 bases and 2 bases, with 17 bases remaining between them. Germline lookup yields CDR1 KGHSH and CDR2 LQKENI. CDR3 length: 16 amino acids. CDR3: CASSATGTGATDTQYF. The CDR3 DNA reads TGTGCCAGCTCAGCTACCGGGACCGGCGCCACAGATACGCAGTATTTT.

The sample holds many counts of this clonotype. Written as DNA, the CDR3 is TGTGCCAGCAGCTTAGCGACAGGGCCATTCAACGAGCAGTACGTC. This sequence encodes CASSLATGPFNEQYV. J is TRBJ2-7 and V is TRBV7-2; 7 bases are shared with TRBD1. CDR3 length equals 15 residues. V lost 0 bases to trimming and J lost 5 bases; unmatched junction nucleotides: 7. Germline values: CDR1 SGHTA, CDR2 FQGNSA.

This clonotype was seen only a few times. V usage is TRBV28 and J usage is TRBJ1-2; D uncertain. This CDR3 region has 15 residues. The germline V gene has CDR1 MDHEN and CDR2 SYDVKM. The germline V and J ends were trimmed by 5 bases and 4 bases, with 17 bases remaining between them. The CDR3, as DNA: TGTGCCAGCAGTACCCATTTGGGGTTTAGCTATGGCTACACCTTC. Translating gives CASSTHLGFSYGYTF.

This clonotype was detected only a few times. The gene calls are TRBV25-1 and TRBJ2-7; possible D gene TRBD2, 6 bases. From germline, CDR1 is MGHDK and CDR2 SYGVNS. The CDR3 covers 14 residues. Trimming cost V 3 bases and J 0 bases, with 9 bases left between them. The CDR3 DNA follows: TGTGCCAGCAGTGACGGGAGTAGCTCCTACGAGCAGTACTTC. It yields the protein CASSDGSSSYEQYF.

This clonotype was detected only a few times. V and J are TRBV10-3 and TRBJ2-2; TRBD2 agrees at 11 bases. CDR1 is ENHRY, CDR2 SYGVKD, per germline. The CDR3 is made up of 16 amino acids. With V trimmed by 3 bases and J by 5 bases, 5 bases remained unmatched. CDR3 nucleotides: TGTGCCATCAGTGAACTAGCGGGAGTCGATACCGGGGAGCTGTTTTTT. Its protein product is CAISELAGVDTGELFF.

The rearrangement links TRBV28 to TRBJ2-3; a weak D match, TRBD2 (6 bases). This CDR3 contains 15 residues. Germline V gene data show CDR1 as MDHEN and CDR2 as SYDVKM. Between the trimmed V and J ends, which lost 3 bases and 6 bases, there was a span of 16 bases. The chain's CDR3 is CASSFTGARGDTQYF. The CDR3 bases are TGTGCCAGCAGTTTTACCGGGGCTCGGGGGGATACGCAGTATTTT.

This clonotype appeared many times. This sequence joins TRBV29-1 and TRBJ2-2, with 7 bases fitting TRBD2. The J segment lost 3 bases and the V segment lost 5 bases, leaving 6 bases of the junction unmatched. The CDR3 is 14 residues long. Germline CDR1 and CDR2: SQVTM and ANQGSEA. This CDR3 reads CSVSEAGYTGELFF. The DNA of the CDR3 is TGCAGCGTTTCGGAAGCGGGGTACACCGGGGAGCTGTTTTTT.

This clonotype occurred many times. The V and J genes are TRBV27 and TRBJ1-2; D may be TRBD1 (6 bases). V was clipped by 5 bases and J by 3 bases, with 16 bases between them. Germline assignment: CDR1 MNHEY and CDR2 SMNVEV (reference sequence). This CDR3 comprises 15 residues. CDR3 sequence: CASSTFGGADYGYTF. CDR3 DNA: TGTGCCAGCAGTACTTTCGGGGGCGCGGACTATGGCTACACCTTC.

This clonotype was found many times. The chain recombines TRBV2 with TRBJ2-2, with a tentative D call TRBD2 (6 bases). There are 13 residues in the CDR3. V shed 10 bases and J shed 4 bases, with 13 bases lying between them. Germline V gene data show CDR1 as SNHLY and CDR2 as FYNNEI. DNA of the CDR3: TGTGCCAAAGGGGCGGGACGCACCGGGGAGCTGTTTTTT. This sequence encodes CAKGAGRTGELFF.

Here the CDR3 DNA reads TGCGCCAGCAGCCAGTGGGGCGGAGGTATGAACACTGAAGCTTTCTTT. Translation gives CASSQWGGGMNTEAFF. The chain links TRBV5-1 to TRBJ1-1; a possible D gene is TRBD1 (5 bases). CDR3 length: 16 residues. The germline CDR1 and CDR2 sequences are SGHRS and YFSETQ. Between the trimmed V and J ends, which lost 4 bases and 0 bases, there was a span of 16 bases.

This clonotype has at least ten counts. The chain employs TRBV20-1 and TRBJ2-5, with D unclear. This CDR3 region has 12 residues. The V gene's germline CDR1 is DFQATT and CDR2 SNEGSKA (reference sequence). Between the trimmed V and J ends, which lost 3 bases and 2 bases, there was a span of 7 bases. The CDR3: CSASNGQETQYF. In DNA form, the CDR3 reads TGCAGTGCTAGTAATGGGCAAGAGACCCAGTACTTC.

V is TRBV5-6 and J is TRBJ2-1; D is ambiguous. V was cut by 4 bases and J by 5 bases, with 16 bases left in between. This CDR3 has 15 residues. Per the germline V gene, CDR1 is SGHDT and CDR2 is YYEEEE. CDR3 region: CASSQWAPRDNEQFF. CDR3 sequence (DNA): TGTGCCAGCAGCCAATGGGCTCCGAGAGACAATGAGCAGTTCTTC.

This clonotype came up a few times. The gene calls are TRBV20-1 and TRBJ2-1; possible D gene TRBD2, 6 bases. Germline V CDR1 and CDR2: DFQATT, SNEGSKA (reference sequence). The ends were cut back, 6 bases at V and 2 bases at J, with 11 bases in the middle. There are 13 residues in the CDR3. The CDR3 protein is CSAYRTTYNEQFF. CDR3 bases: TGCAGTGCCTACCGGACTACCTACAATGAGCAGTTCTTC.

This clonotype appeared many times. The chain's CDR3 is CASSLVAEETQYF. For the CDR3, the DNA is TGTGCCAGCAGCTTGGTAGCGGAAGAGACCCAGTACTTC. The rearrangement uses TRBV7-3 and TRBJ2-5; weak D call: TRBD2 (6 bases). The CDR3 is 13 residues long. Germline loops: CDR1 SGHTA, CDR2 FQGTGA. V shed 3 bases and J shed 3 bases, with 8 bases lying between them.

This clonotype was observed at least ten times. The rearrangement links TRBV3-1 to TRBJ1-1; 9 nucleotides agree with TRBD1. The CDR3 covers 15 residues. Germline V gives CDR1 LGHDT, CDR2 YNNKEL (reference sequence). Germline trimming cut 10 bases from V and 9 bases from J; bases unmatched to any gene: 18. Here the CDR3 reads CATSRTSGTGLKAFF. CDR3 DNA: TGTGCCACTTCCCGCACCAGCGGGACAGGGTTGAAAGCTTTCTTT.

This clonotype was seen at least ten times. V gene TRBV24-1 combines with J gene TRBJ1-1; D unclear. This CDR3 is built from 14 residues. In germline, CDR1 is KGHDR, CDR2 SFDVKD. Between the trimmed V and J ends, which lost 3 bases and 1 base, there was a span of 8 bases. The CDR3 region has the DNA TGTGCCACCAGTGATGGAGGCCCGAACACTGAAGCTTTCTTT. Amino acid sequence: CATSDGGPNTEAFF.

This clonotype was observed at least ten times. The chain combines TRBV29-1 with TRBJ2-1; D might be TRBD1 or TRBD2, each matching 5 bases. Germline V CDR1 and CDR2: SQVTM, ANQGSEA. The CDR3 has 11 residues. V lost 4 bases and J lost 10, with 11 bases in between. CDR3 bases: TGCAGCGTTGGGGGGTTACGGGAGCAGTTCTTC. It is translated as CSVGGLREQFF.

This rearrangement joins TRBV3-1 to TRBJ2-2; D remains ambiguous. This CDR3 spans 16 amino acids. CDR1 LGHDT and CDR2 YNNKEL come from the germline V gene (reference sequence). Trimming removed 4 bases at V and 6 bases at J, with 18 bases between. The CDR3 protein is CASSPPVSGGAGELFF. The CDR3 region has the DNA TGTGCCAGCAGCCCTCCCGTCTCTGGTGGGGCCGGGGAGCTGTTTTTT.

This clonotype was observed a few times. This chain's CDR3 is CASRAGVGTGELFF. DNA of the CDR3: TGCGCCAGCAGAGCGGGAGTGGGTACCGGGGAGCTGTTTTTT. The chain carries TRBV5-1 and TRBJ2-2, with 8 bases fitting TRBD2. The CDR3 runs 14 residues. Germline V gene sequence: CDR1 SGHRS, CDR2 YFSETQ. Germline trimming cut 5 bases from V and 5 bases from J; bases unmatched to any gene: 5.

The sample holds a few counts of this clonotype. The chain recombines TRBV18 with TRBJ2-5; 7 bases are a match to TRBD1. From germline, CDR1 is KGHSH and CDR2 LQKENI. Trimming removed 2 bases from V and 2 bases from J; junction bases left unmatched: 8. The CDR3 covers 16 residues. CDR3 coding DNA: TGTGCCAGCTCACCAGTAAACAGGGGTGCACAAGAGACCCAGTACTTC. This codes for CASSPVNRGAQETQYF.